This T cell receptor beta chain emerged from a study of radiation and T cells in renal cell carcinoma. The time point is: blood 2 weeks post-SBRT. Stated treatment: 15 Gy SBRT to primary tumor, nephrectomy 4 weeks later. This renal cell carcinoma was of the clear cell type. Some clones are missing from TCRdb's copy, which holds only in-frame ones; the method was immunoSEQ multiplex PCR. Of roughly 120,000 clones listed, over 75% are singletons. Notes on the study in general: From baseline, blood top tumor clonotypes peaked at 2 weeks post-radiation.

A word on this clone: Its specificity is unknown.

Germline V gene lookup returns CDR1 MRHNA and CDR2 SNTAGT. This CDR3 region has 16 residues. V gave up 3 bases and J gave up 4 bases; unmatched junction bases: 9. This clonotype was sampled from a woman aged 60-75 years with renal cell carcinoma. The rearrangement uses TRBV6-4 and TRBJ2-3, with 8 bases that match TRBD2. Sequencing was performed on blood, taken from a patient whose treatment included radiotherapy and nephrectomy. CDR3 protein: CASSEEAGVGADTQYF. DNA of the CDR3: TGTGCCAGCAGTGAAGAAGCGGGGGTCGGAGCAGATACGCAGTATTTT.